Reported below is one TCR beta chain. Its cognate antigen is unknown. One junction end does not reproduce the germline sequence, and a read error may be involved. This entry belongs to a study of cytomegalovirus exposure and HLA in healthy donors. Findings and limits, study-wide: Cytomegalovirus association was assigned to about 150 TCR beta chains.

Per the germline V gene, CDR1 is MNHEY and CDR2 is SVGAGI. This CDR3 is built from 10 residues. The PCR made use of 60 Vbeta and 13 Jbeta primers. TCRdb keeps only in-frame clones here, not all; method: immunoSEQ multiplex PCR. The table has fewer than 250,000 clones, about 85% seen once. The chain employs TRBV6-5 and TRBJ1-1; D not resolved. Sample: PBMCs. The TCR sequence derives from a woman between 45 and 65 years old in good health and CMV-seronegative. The CDR3 DNA is TGTGCCCTAGATCCCACTGAAGCTTCCTTT. Translated, it gives CALDPTEASF.